These 24 T cell receptor beta chains originate from one sample sequenced in a study of control samples from healthy donors and cancer patients. Using immunoSEQ multiplex PCR, the repertoire was profiled, and TCRdb retains in-frame clones only, with some absent. The table shows 130,000 or so clones, with about 90% occurring only once. Material: blood. All receptors come from a man in his fifties or sixties in good health.

This chain joins TRBV4-1 and TRBJ2-1; 9 positions match TRBD2. This CDR3 spans 16 amino acids. V was pared by 0 bases and J by 4 bases, with 4 bases of the junction left unmatched. Germline V gene sequence: CDR1 MGHRA, CDR2 YSYEKL. The CDR3 protein is CASSQEASGVYNEQFF. CDR3 sequence (DNA): TGCGCCAGCAGCCAAGAGGCTAGCGGGGTGTACAATGAGCAGTTCTTC.

The chain joins TRBV18 to TRBJ2-3, with 12 bases identical to TRBD2. CDR1 and CDR2 from the germline V gene are KGHSH and LQKENI. The CDR3 runs 18 residues. V was pared by 6 bases and J by 0 bases, with 10 bases of the junction left unmatched. The CDR3 spells CASSRLAGGLTSTDTQYF. The CDR3 region has the DNA TGTGCCAGCTCCCGGCTAGCGGGGGGGCTGACTAGCACAGATACGCAGTATTTT.

This chain joins TRBV10-3 and TRBJ2-5; D gene unclear. The ends were cut back, 2 bases at V and 4 bases at J, with 11 bases in the middle. CDR3 length equals 14 residues. CDR1 and CDR2 (germline): ENHRY, SYGVKD. Here the CDR3 DNA reads TGTGCCATCAGTGAGGACACCACTTTAGAGACCCAGTACTTC. Translating gives CAISEDTTLETQYF.

The chain is built from TRBV5-1 and TRBJ1-2; 7 bases line up with TRBD1. CDR1 is SGHRS and CDR2 is YFSETQ in the germline V gene. Losses at the gene ends were 2 bases for V and 0 bases for J; bases not matched to a gene: 13. There are 18 residues in the CDR3. The CDR3: CASSLRRQGGYANYGYTF. The CDR3 nucleotides are TGCGCCAGCAGCTTAAGACGACAGGGCGGCTACGCTAACTATGGCTACACCTTC. Looking up the rest from reference TRBV5-1 and TRBJ1-2 gives the full variable domain: KAGVTQTPRYLIKTRGQQVTLSCSPISGHRSVSWYQQTPGQGLQFLFEYFSETQRNKGNFPGRFSGRQFSNSRSEMNVSTLELGDSALYLCASSLRRQGGYANYGYTFGSGTRLTVV.

The chain uses TRBV7-6 and TRBJ1-5, with D possibly matching TRBD1 (5 bases). Germline V gene sequence: CDR1 SGHVS, CDR2 FNYEAQ. The CDR3 covers 13 residues. V was clipped by 4 bases and J by 7 bases, with 11 bases between them. The CDR3 spells CASSSRDSQPQHF. The CDR3 DNA sequence: TGTGCCAGCAGCTCCAGGGATTCCCAGCCCCAGCATTTT.

The chain has TRBV25-1 and TRBJ2-7; 8 bases agree with TRBD1. Losses at the gene ends were 3 bases for V and 7 bases for J; bases not matched to a gene: 8. The CDR3 has 14 residues. Germline CDR1 is MGHDK and CDR2 is SYGVNS. This CDR3 reads CASSDLQGAREQYF. DNA for the CDR3: TGTGCCAGCAGTGACCTCCAGGGGGCGCGGGAGCAGTACTTC.

As for this clone: Mismatch with germline at one junction end may stem from a read error. Other DNA sequences in the same sample also yield this CDR3. The CDR3 DNA sequence: TGCGCCAGCAGTTTTTACAGAAAAGAGACCCAGTACTTC. Protein: CASSFYRKETQYF. The chain has TRBV12-3 or TRBV12-4 and TRBJ2-5; no reliable D call. The CDR3 is made up of 13 amino acids.

V and J are TRBV7-9 and TRBJ2-7; D gene uncertain. Germline CDR1 reads SEHNR; CDR2 reads FQNEAQ (reference sequence). The CDR3 is 13 amino acids. Deletions cut 4 bases from V and 1 base from J, with 8 bases between. CDR3 amino acids: CASSSGGSYEQYF. CDR3 sequence (DNA): TGTGCCAGCAGCTCCGGTGGGTCCTACGAGCAGTACTTC.

The DNA for the CDR3 is TGTGCCAGCTCCTCGACGGAGAACACTGAAGCTTTCTTT. Protein product: CASSSTENTEAFF. The rearrangement links TRBV18 to TRBJ1-1; D remains unclear. The CDR3 spans 13 residues. The V end was cut by 6 bases, the J end by 1 base, with 9 bases between. Germline V gives CDR1 KGHSH, CDR2 LQKENI.

This clone was picked up one time. The chain employs TRBV11-3 and TRBJ2-1; TRBD2 might be the D (5 bases). The V gene lost 3 bases and the J gene lost 2 bases, with 11 bases spanning the gap. The CDR3 spans 15 residues. CDR1 is SGHNT and CDR2 is YENEEA in the germline V gene. CDR3 amino acids: CASSFSAGAYNEQFF. The CDR3 coding sequence is TGTGCCAGCAGCTTCTCCGCGGGCGCCTACAATGAGCAGTTCTTC. The full variable domain, completed using reference TRBV11-3 and TRBJ2-1, is EAGVVQSPRYKIIEKKQPVAFWCNPISGHNTLYWYLQNLGQGPELLIRYENEEAVDDSQLPKDRFSAERLKGVDSTLKIQPAELGDSAVYLCASSFSAGAYNEQFFGPGTRLTVL.

V is TRBV13 and J is TRBJ2-3; perhaps D is TRBD1 or TRBD2 (5 bases each). CDR1 is PRHDT and CDR2 is FYEKMQ in the germline V gene (reference sequence). Trimming shortened V by 4 bases and J by 1 base, and 9 bases separated the two germline ends. The CDR3 runs 14 residues. Here the CDR3 DNA reads TGTGCCAGCAGCTATGTGGGGGGCACAGATACGCAGTATTTT. Amino acid sequence: CASSYVGGTDTQYF.

The chain couples TRBV5-4 to TRBJ1-1, with D maybe TRBD1 (5 bases). This CDR3 contains 12 residues. Trimming took off 3 bases at V and 4 bases at J, with 7 bases between the two ends. Germline V gives CDR1 SGHNT, CDR2 YYREEE (reference sequence). CDR3 sequence: CASSWGGTEAFF. DNA of the CDR3: TGTGCCAGCAGCTGGGGCGGCACTGAAGCTTTCTTT.

V usage is TRBV5-4 and J usage is TRBJ1-1, with TRBD1 matching over 8 bases. The germline CDR1 and CDR2 sequences are SGHNT and YYREEE (reference sequence). J gave up 5 bases and V 0 bases, and 3 bases lay outside the gene matches. The CDR3 sequence is 14 residues long. The CDR3 sequence is CASSLGQGKTEAFF. CDR3 DNA sequence: TGTGCCAGCAGCTTGGGACAGGGGAAAACTGAAGCTTTCTTT.

The CDR3 DNA is TGCGCCAGCAGAGACGGGGGGATCCAAGAGACCCAGTACTTC. This codes for CASRDGGIQETQYF. The chain carries TRBV5-1 and TRBJ2-5, with TRBD2 identical over 7 bases. The V gene's germline CDR1 is SGHRS and CDR2 YFSETQ. With 5 bases clipped from V and 1 base from J, the junction kept 5 bases outside the gene matches. The CDR3 has 14 amino acids.

CDR3 sequence reads: CASSPPFGFGTDTQYF. As DNA, the CDR3 is TGTGCCAGCAGCCCGCCTTTTGGGTTCGGGACAGATACGCAGTATTTT. The rearrangement links TRBV4-2 to TRBJ2-3; D unresolved. The V end lost 4 bases, the J end lost 3 bases, and 17 bases lay between the germline ends. This CDR3 contains 16 residues. Germline V gene sequence: CDR1 LGHNA, CDR2 YNFKEQ.

Points on this clone: The same CDR3 also results from other DNA sequences found in this sample. The V call is TRBV2, the J call TRBJ1-2; weak D call: TRBD1 (5 bases). The CDR3 contains 13 residues. CDR1 is SNHLY, CDR2 FYNNEI, per germline. Trimming pared 2 bases from V and 6 bases from J, leaving 10 bases between. CDR3 DNA: TGTGCCAGCAGTGAATCAGGGTTCGATGGCTACACCTTC. This gives the protein CASSESGFDGYTF. The variable domain in full, with the rest retrieved from reference TRBV2 and TRBJ1-2, is EPEVTQTPSHQVTQMGQEVILRCVPISNHLYFYWYRQILGQKVEFLVSFYNNEISEKSEIFDDQFSVERPDGSNFTLKIRSTKLEDSAMYFCASSESGFDGYTFGSGTRLTVV.

The chain has TRBV3-1 (or the pseudogene TRBV3-2) and TRBJ2-7; 11 nucleotides line up with TRBD1. With 4 bases clipped from V and 2 bases from J, the junction kept 1 base outside the gene matches. The germline V gene has CDR1 LGHDT and CDR2 YNNKEL (reference sequence). CDR3 length: 14 residues. CDR3 in DNA: TGTGCCAGCAGCCGGGGACAGGGGGCCTACGAGCAGTACTTC. Its protein product is CASSRGQGAYEQYF.

The rearrangement links TRBV27 to TRBJ2-5; D gene uncertain. This CDR3 contains 13 residues. The ends were cut back, 5 bases at V and 7 bases at J, with 14 bases in the middle. Per germline, CDR1 MNHEY and CDR2 SMNVEV (reference sequence). DNA of the CDR3: TGTGCCAGCAGTGAGGTCTGGACCGGGACCCAGTACTTC. It is translated as CASSEVWTGTQYF.

V gene TRBV19 combines with J gene TRBJ2-3; D unclear. The CDR3 sequence is 13 residues long. Germline CDR1 reads LNHDA; CDR2 reads SQIVND (reference sequence). The V end was cut by 5 bases, the J end by 2 bases, with 8 bases between. The CDR3 reads CASSGGYTDTQYF. The CDR3 region has the DNA TGTGCCAGTAGTGGCGGATACACAGATACGCAGTATTTT.

The chain couples TRBV3-1 (or the pseudogene TRBV3-2) to TRBJ1-2; D not resolved. Trimming removed 3 bases from V and 5 bases from J, with 10 bases in between. The CDR3 loop spans 13 amino acids. The germline V gene encodes CDR1 LGHDT and CDR2 YNNKEL (reference sequence). The CDR3 sequence is CASSQAGEYGYTF. The CDR3 DNA is TGTGCCAGCAGCCAGGCGGGAGAATATGGCTACACCTTC.

The rearrangement uses TRBV5-6 and TRBJ1-1; maybe TRBD1 (6 bases). This CDR3 region has 13 residues. CDR1 and CDR2 (germline): SGHDT, YYEEEE. V lost 5 bases, J lost 5 bases, and 13 bases lay in between. The CDR3 DNA is TGTGCCAGCAGTTCACAGGGACGGACTGAAGCTTTCTTT. Encoded protein: CASSSQGRTEAFF.

This chain links TRBV4-1 with TRBJ2-5; 12 bases fit TRBD2. Losses at the gene ends were 0 bases for V and 4 bases for J; bases not matched to a gene: 3. Germline values: CDR1 MGHRA, CDR2 YSYEKL. The CDR3 has 16 amino acids. The CDR3 region has the DNA TGCGCCAGCAGCCAAGAAAGGGGACTAGCGGGAGAGACCCAGTACTTC. As protein: CASSQERGLAGETQYF.

The V call is TRBV12-3 or TRBV12-4, the J call TRBJ1-2; no definite D call. With 1 base removed from V and 4 bases from J, the gap between germline ends came to 4 bases. This CDR3 comprises 12 residues. The CDR3 region is CASSLVTYGYTF. The CDR3 coding sequence is TGTGCCAGCAGTTTAGTCACCTATGGCTACACCTTC.

This clone was detected only once. The rearrangement joins TRBV5-1 to TRBJ2-7; no reliable D call. The CDR3 totals 16 residues. V was trimmed by 0 bases and J by 1 base, leaving 14 bases between them. Germline V gene data show CDR1 as SGHRS and CDR2 as YFSETQ. The CDR3 nucleotides are TGCGCCAGCAGCTTGGATGGGCAGGAACCATCCTACGAGCAGTACTTC. Translated: CASSLDGQEPSYEQYF.